The TCR beta chain described here comes from a study of metastatic and nonmetastatic thyroid tumors. Study-level information: Repertoire data that came from the blood and tumor or nodule tissue of malignant and benign thyroid patients were compared. Overall study findings and caveats: It was reportedly found that TCR beta diversity was significantly higher in malignant thyroid tumors than in benign nodules, a difference seen in both blood and tumor samples.

In the authors' methods: A distant-metastasis classifier for papillary thyroid cancer was built using CDR3 differences across clinicopathological groups. TCRdb redid the clone calls on the PCR reads using MiXCR. For this entry, the V and J calls and clone size follow TCRdb and not the study's own pipeline. The sample holds 14,000 to 15,000 clones; 3.6% are singletons and the top ten take 25% to 30%. The CDR3 has 15 amino acids. CDR1 MNHNS and CDR2 SASEGT come from the germline V gene. Trimming took off 6 bases at V and 7 bases at J, with 22 bases between the two ends. Patients were all untreated before their thyroid surgery. Notes on this clone: Its antigen remains unidentified.

The clonotype was recovered from a female donor with papillary thyroid cancer or a benign thyroid nodule (not recorded which). Some clones in this sample may be carry-over from other donors' samples. The chain couples TRBV6-1 to TRBJ2-7; the D gene could be TRBD1 or TRBD2 (6 bases each). Sequences were obtained from tumor tissue. The CDR3 DNA follows: TGTGCCAGCAGCTCTTGGGGGCGGGGCGTGAGTGAGCAGTACTTC. It codes for CASSSWGRGVSEQYF.